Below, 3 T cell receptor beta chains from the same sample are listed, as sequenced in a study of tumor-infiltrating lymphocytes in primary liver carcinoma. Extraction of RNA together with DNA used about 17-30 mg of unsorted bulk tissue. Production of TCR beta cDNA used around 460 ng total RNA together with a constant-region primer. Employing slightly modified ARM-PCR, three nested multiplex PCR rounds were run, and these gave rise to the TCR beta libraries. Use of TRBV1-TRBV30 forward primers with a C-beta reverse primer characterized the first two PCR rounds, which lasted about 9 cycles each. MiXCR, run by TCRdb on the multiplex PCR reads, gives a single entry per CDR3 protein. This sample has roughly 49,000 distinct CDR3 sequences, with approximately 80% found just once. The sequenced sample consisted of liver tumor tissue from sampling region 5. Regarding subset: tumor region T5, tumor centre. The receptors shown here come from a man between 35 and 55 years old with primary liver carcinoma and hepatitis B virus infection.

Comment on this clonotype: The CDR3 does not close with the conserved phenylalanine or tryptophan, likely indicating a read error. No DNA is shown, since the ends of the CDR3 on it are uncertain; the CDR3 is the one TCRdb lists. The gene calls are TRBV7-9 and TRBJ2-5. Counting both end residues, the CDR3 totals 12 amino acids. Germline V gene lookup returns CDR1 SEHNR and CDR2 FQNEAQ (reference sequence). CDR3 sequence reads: CASSLEGETPYL.

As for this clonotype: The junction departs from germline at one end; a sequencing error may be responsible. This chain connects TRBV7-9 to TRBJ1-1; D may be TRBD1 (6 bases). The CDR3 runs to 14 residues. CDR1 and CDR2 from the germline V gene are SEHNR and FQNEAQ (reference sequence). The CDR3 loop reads CTSSSQQGSPEASF. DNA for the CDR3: TGTACCAGCAGCTCTCAACAGGGCTCCCCTGAAGCTTCCTTT.

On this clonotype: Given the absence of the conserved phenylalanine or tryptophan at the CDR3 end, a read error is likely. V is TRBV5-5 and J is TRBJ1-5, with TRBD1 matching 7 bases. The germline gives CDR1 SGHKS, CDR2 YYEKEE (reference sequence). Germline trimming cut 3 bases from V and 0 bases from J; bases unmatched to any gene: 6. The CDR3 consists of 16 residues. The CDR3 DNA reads TGTGCCAGCAGCTCGGGACAGACGAATAGCAATCAGCCCCAGCATTTA. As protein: CASSSGQTNSNQPQHL.